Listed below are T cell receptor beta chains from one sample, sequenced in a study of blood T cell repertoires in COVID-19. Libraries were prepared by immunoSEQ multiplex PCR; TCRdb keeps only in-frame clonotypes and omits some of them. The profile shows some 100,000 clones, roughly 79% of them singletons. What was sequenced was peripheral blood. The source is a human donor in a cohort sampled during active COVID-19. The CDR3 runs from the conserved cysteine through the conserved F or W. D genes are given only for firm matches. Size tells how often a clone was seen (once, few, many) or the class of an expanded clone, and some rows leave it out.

cdr3_nt: TGTGCCATCAGTGAGGAGGGGACAGGGGCCCGCGTCCTGACTTTC
cdr3_aa: CAISEEGTGARVLTF
clone_size: .
v_call: TRBV10-3
j_call: TRBJ2-6
d_call: TRBD1

cdr3_nt: TGTGCCAGCAGCGACATCTCCTACGAGCAGTACTTC
cdr3_aa: CASSDISYEQYF
clone_size: .
v_call: TRBV7-9
j_call: TRBJ2-7
d_call: .

cdr3_nt: TGTGCCAGCAGCACAGGGACCCCAGGACGGAGCTATGGCTACACCTTC
cdr3_aa: CASSTGTPGRSYGYTF
clone_size: .
v_call: TRBV7-9
j_call: TRBJ1-2
d_call: .

cdr3_nt: TGTGCCACCAGTGACGAGACAGGGCATGGCTACACCTTC
cdr3_aa: CATSDETGHGYTF
clone_size: .
v_call: TRBV24-1
j_call: TRBJ1-2
d_call: TRBD1

cdr3_nt: TGTGCCACCAGTGATAAAGGGGGCGCTGGCTACACCTTC
cdr3_aa: CATSDKGGAGYTF
clone_size: .
v_call: TRBV24-1
j_call: TRBJ1-2
d_call: TRBD1

cdr3_nt: TGTGCCAGTACAGGGGGAGCCAAAAACATTCAGTACTTC
cdr3_aa: CASTGGAKNIQYF
clone_size: .
v_call: TRBV12-3/TRBV12-4
j_call: TRBJ2-4
d_call: TRBD1

cdr3_nt: TGTGCCAGCGGAGGGCGGGACGACACAGATACGCAGTATTTT
cdr3_aa: CASGGRDDTDTQYF
clone_size: .
v_call: TRBV15
j_call: TRBJ2-3
d_call: .

cdr3_nt: TGTGCCAGCAGCTTATTATTGACAGGGAGCTTAAACGAGCAGTACTTC
cdr3_aa: CASSLLLTGSLNEQYF
clone_size: .
v_call: TRBV7-9
j_call: TRBJ2-7
d_call: TRBD1

cdr3_nt: TGTGCCAGCAGCTACGGGACTGCCAATCAGCCCCAGCATTTT
cdr3_aa: CASSYGTANQPQHF
clone_size: .
v_call: TRBV7-2
j_call: TRBJ1-5
d_call: .

cdr3_nt: TGTGCCAGCAGCACTCGTGAGTGGGGCTACACCTTC
cdr3_aa: CASSTREWGYTF
clone_size: .
v_call: TRBV28
j_call: TRBJ1-2
d_call: .

cdr3_nt: TGCGCCAGCAGCCAACCCGGCAGGGCTATCTATGGCTACACCTTC
cdr3_aa: CASSQPGRAIYGYTF
clone_size: .
v_call: TRBV4-1
j_call: TRBJ1-2
d_call: .

cdr3_nt: TGTGCCAGCAGTATTAGGGGGCTCGAGCAGTACTTC
cdr3_aa: CASSIRGLEQYF
clone_size: once
v_call: TRBV6-6
j_call: TRBJ2-7
d_call: TRBD1

cdr3_nt: TGTGCCAGCAGTTTATCCACTAGCGGTAGCTCCTACGAGCAGTACTTC
cdr3_aa: CASSLSTSGSSYEQYF
clone_size: .
v_call: TRBV28
j_call: TRBJ2-7
d_call: TRBD2

cdr3_nt: TGTGCCAGCAGCTTCCGGACAGGGGTTGGCGATACGCAGTATTTT
cdr3_aa: CASSFRTGVGDTQYF
clone_size: .
v_call: TRBV11-3
j_call: TRBJ2-3
d_call: TRBD1

cdr3_nt: TGTGCCAGCAGCCAAGGGGACAGGGGTAGCAATCAGCCCCAGCATTTT
cdr3_aa: CASSQGDRGSNQPQHF
clone_size: .
v_call: TRBV3-1/TRBV3-2
j_call: TRBJ1-5
d_call: TRBD1

cdr3_nt: TGTGCCAGCAGTTCCATGACAGGGACCTATGGCTACACCTTC
cdr3_aa: CASSSMTGTYGYTF
clone_size: .
v_call: TRBV27
j_call: TRBJ1-2
d_call: TRBD1

cdr3_nt: TGTGCCAGCAGACGTAGCGAAAGCTCCTACAATGAGCAGTTCTTC
cdr3_aa: CASRRSESSYNEQFF
clone_size: few
v_call: TRBV2
j_call: TRBJ2-1
d_call: .

cdr3_nt: TGTGCCAGCAGCGGAGTCCGGGAGGGGGGAAACACCATATATTTT
cdr3_aa: CASSGVREGGNTIYF
clone_size: .
v_call: TRBV9
j_call: TRBJ1-3
d_call: .

cdr3_nt: TGTGCCAGCAGCTTATTTGGGGCTATCGATGAGCAGTTCTTC
cdr3_aa: CASSLFGAIDEQFF
clone_size: .
v_call: TRBV7-3
j_call: TRBJ2-1
d_call: .

cdr3_nt: TGTGCCAGCAGCCAAGGGCTCTCTGGAAACACCATATATTTT
cdr3_aa: CASSQGLSGNTIYF
clone_size: .
v_call: TRBV3-1/TRBV3-2
j_call: TRBJ1-3
d_call: .